This passage covers 23 T cell receptor beta chains from one sample sequenced in a study of graft-versus-host responses after intestinal transplantation. The data were produced by immunoSEQ multiplex PCR, yet TCRdb's version contains in-frame clones alone and is incomplete. The sample lists approximately 90,000 clones, roughly 80% occurring once. No antigens are known for them. This specimen was unstimulated CD4+ T cells sorted from spleen or lymph node cells, taken before intestinal transplant. These receptors came from a human donor who received an intestinal transplant.

The chain links TRBV7-7 to TRBJ2-2; 7 bases map to TRBD1. The germline V gene has CDR1 SSHAT and CDR2 FNYEAQ (reference sequence). Losses at the gene ends were 4 bases for V and 0 bases for J; bases not matched to a gene: 17. This CDR3 is 20 amino acids long. The CDR3 nucleotides are TGTGCCAGCAGCTACTTTCTCTGGGAACAGGGGATTTCGAACACCGGGGAGCTGTTTTTT. It translates to CASSYFLWEQGISNTGELFF.

The chain combines TRBV5-1 with TRBJ2-7; 10 positions agree with TRBD1. Germline V CDR1 and CDR2: SGHRS, YFSETQ. CDR3 size: 16 residues. V lost 0 bases, J lost 6 bases, and 9 bases stayed unmatched. CDR3 sequence reads: CASSLVGTGEGGEQYF. CDR3 DNA sequence: TGCGCCAGCAGCTTGGTGGGGACAGGGGAGGGCGGCGAGCAGTACTTC.

The chain employs TRBV11-1 and TRBJ1-5; D remains unclear. The V gene lost 5 bases and the J gene lost 3 bases, with 8 bases spanning the gap. The CDR3 covers 13 residues. Germline CDR1 reads SGHAT; CDR2 reads FQDESV (reference sequence). CDR3 sequence (DNA): TGTGCCAGCAGCCCGGGGTACAATCAGCCCCAGCATTTT. Protein: CASSPGYNQPQHF.

The J gene is TRBJ2-3, the V gene TRBV25-1, with 11 bases matching TRBD2. The CDR3 consists of 16 residues. CDR1 MGHDK and CDR2 SYGVNS come from the germline V gene. V lost 7 bases, J lost 1 base, and 7 bases stayed unmatched. CDR3 nucleotide sequence: TGTGCCAGCACGAAAAAGACTAGCGGGGGCACAGATACGCAGTATTTT. It yields the protein CASTKKTSGGTDTQYF.

The chain links TRBV5-6 to TRBJ2-7; perhaps TRBD2 as D (5 bases). CDR1 SGHDT and CDR2 YYEEEE come from the germline V gene. This CDR3 spans 13 amino acids. V lost 7 bases to trimming and J lost 0 bases, with 11 bases between them. The CDR3 DNA sequence: TGTGCCAGCTCCGGGATGAGCTCCTACGAGCAGTACTTC. Translating it yields CASSGMSSYEQYF.

The chain has TRBV5-6 and TRBJ1-2; 8 bases are shared with TRBD1. V was clipped by 1 base and J by 3 bases; unmatched bases: 14. The CDR3 length is 18 residues. Germline CDR1 SGHDT, CDR2 YYEEEE. The CDR3 DNA reads TGTGCCAGCAGCTTGCCCGGACAGGGTTCCCCGTTGGACTATGGCTACACCTTC. This codes for CASSLPGQGSPLDYGYTF.

Only one count was recorded for this clone. The J gene is TRBJ2-7, the V gene TRBV7-6; no definite D call. CDR3 size: 14 residues. Germline loops: CDR1 SGHVS, CDR2 FNYEAQ. V was pared by 3 bases and J by 4 bases, with 13 bases between. Here the CDR3 reads CASSFKRQGYEQYF. CDR3 in DNA: TGTGCCAGCAGCTTTAAAAGACAAGGTTACGAGCAGTACTTC. The full variable domain, rest sourced from reference TRBV7-6 and TRBJ2-7, is GAGVSQSPRYKVTKRGQDVALRCDPISGHVSLYWYRQALGQGPEFLTYFNYEAQQDKSGLPNDRFSAERPEGSISTLTIQRTEQRDSAMYRCASSFKRQGYEQYFGPGTRLTVT.

As concerns this clone: The junction departs from the called germline gene at one end, perhaps through a read error. This chain links TRBV6-5 with TRBJ2-7; D gene ambiguous. Germline-derived CDR1 and CDR2 are MNHEY and SVGAGI. The CDR3 has 13 residues. In nucleotides, the CDR3 is TGTGCCAGCAGTGACGATGTTAGTAGCCGGTTGATCTTC. It specifies CASSDDVSSRLIF.

Notes on this clone: The junction departs from the called germline gene at one end, perhaps through a read error. The V gene is TRBV9, the J gene TRBJ2-2; 7 bases map to TRBD1. Germline-derived CDR1 and CDR2 are SGDLS and YYNGEE. The CDR3 totals 17 residues. In DNA, the CDR3 is TGTGCCAGCAGCGTGAGGGACAGTAAAGTGAACGCCGGGGAGCTGTTTTTT. It encodes CASSVRDSKVNAGELFF.

This sequence joins TRBV7-2 and TRBJ2-2; 11 nucleotides match TRBD2. CDR1 SGHTA and CDR2 FQGNSA come from the germline V gene. Trimming cost V 4 bases and J 10 bases; bases outside gene matches: 8. The CDR3 covers 15 residues. CDR3 sequence reads: CASSSQIAGGTELFF. CDR3 sequence (DNA): TGTGCCAGCAGCTCTCAGATAGCGGGAGGGACGGAGCTGTTTTTT.

The chain employs TRBV6-7 and TRBJ2-2, with D possibly TRBD1 on 6 matching bases. TRBV6-7 is assigned to the ORF class and has an uncertain function. This CDR3 is built from 13 residues. Trimming removed 6 bases from V and 1 base from J, with 6 bases in between. The CDR3 spells CASRQGNTGELFF. The CDR3 DNA reads as TGTGCCAGCAGACAGGGGAACACCGGGGAGCTGTTTTTT.

The gene calls are TRBV7-9 and TRBJ2-3, with 8 bases that match TRBD1. Germline CDR1 reads SEHNR; CDR2 reads FQNEAQ (reference sequence). Germline trimming cut 5 bases from V and 6 bases from J; bases unmatched to any gene: 7. CDR3 length equals 14 residues. CDR3 region: CASSDGRTGDTQYF. For the CDR3, the DNA is TGTGCCAGCAGCGACGGCCGGACAGGGGATACGCAGTATTTT. The variable domain in full, completed from reference TRBV7-9 and TRBJ2-3, reads DTGVSQNPRHKITKRGQNVTFRCDPISEHNRLYWYRQTLGQGPEFLTYFQNEAQLEKSRLLSDRFSAERPKGSFSTLEIQRTEQGDSAMYLCASSDGRTGDTQYFGPGTRLTVL.

The chain links TRBV19 to TRBJ1-4, with a possible D match to TRBD1 (5 bases). CDR3 length equals 14 residues. The germline V gene has CDR1 LNHDA and CDR2 SQIVND (reference sequence). With 7 bases removed from V and 8 bases from J, the gap between germline ends came to 17 bases. The CDR3 DNA reads as TGTGCCAGTACCACCGGGCCCTGGGGCGAAAAACTGTTTTTT. Translating gives CASTTGPWGEKLFF.

This rearrangement joins TRBV5-1 to TRBJ2-6, with D tentatively TRBD1 (5 bases). Germline V gene lookup returns CDR1 SGHRS and CDR2 YFSETQ. The CDR3 covers 18 residues. V lost 3 bases and J lost 1, with 17 bases in between. Here the CDR3 reads CASSSSAGSDSGANVLTF. The CDR3 DNA follows: TGCGCCAGCAGCTCGTCGGCAGGGTCGGATTCTGGGGCCAACGTCCTGACTTTC.

V gene TRBV5-1 combines with J gene TRBJ2-7; 7 bases are shared with TRBD1. Germline V CDR1 and CDR2: SGHRS, YFSETQ. This CDR3 is built from 14 residues. The trim removed 4 bases at V and 3 bases at J, leaving 7 bases unmatched. CDR3 nucleotides: TGCGCCAGCAGCCTGACAGGGCTCCACTACGAGCAGTACTTC. Encoded protein: CASSLTGLHYEQYF.

The chain couples TRBV7-9 to TRBJ1-2, with 9 bases fitting TRBD1. Germline trimming cut 7 bases from V and 8 bases from J; bases unmatched to any gene: 8. Looked up from germline, CDR1 is SEHNR and CDR2 is FQNEAQ (reference sequence). CDR3 length: 13 amino acids. In DNA, the CDR3 is TGTGCCAGCACCGGGACAGGGCCCGGCGGCTACACCTTC. Its protein is CASTGTGPGGYTF.

CDR3 residues: CASSVTTTGPGELFF. The CDR3 DNA is TGTGCCAGCAGCGTAACTACGACAGGACCCGGGGAGCTGTTTTTT. The rearrangement uses TRBV9 and TRBJ2-2; D may be TRBD1 (6 bases). The CDR3 length is 15 residues. CDR1 is SGDLS and CDR2 is YYNGEE in the germline V gene. The ends were cut back, 1 base at V and 6 bases at J, with 13 bases in the middle. Full variable domain (missing parts from reference TRBV9 and TRBJ2-2): DSGVTQTPKHLITATGQRVTLRCSPRSGDLSVYWYQQSLDQGLQFLIQYYNGEERAKGNILERFSAQQFPDLHSELNLSSLELGDSALYFCASSVTTTGPGELFFGEGSRLTVL.

The rearrangement joins TRBV6-4 to TRBJ1-2, with a weak D call TRBD1 (6 bases). Germline V gives CDR1 MRHNA, CDR2 SNTAGT. The V and J ends lost 7 bases and 6 bases respectively, with 21 bases between them. The CDR3 contains 15 residues. The CDR3 DNA reads TGTGCCAGCAAAATTAAAACCGGGACAACGGATGGCTACACCTTC. Protein: CASKIKTGTTDGYTF.

This clone was seen once. The genes are TRBV5-1 and TRBJ2-6, with D tentatively TRBD1 (6 bases). Trimming removed 4 bases from V and 1 base from J, with 12 bases in between. This CDR3 contains 16 residues. The germline CDR1 and CDR2 sequences are SGHRS and YFSETQ. The CDR3 region has the DNA TGCGCCAGCAGCCCCGGACAGACATCTGGGGCCAACGTCCTGACTTTC. Amino acids: CASSPGQTSGANVLTF.

This chain connects TRBV10-3 to TRBJ1-1; 10 bases are a match to TRBD1. The germline gives CDR1 ENHRY, CDR2 SYGVKD. V lost 6 bases, J lost 3 bases, and 1 base stayed unmatched. CDR3 size: 13 residues. The CDR3 sequence: CAIRDRGDTEAFF. CDR3 nucleotide sequence: TGTGCCATCAGGGACAGGGGGGACACTGAAGCTTTCTTT.

This clone was recorded once. The V call is TRBV5-1, the J call TRBJ2-1, with 7 bases matching TRBD2. Germline V lookup: CDR1 SGHRS, CDR2 YFSETQ. This CDR3 has 17 amino acids. V lost 0 bases to trimming and J lost 0 bases; unmatched junction nucleotides: 6. In DNA form, the CDR3 reads TGCGCCAGCAGCTTGGGCATGGGCGGGAGCTCCTACAATGAGCAGTTCTTC. Protein product: CASSLGMGGSSYNEQFF.

In its sample, this clone was seen a few times. The gene calls are TRBV5-1 and TRBJ2-2, with 9 bases matching TRBD1. Germline V lookup: CDR1 SGHRS, CDR2 YFSETQ. The CDR3 has 15 residues. J was trimmed by 3 bases and V by 4 bases; bases with no gene match: 4. The CDR3 sequence: CASSKGQGDTGELFF. CDR3 DNA sequence: TGCGCCAGCAGCAAGGGACAGGGAGACACCGGGGAGCTGTTTTTT.

This clone turned up a few times. This chain connects TRBV2 to TRBJ2-2; tentatively, D is TRBD1 (5 bases). Germline V gene lookup returns CDR1 SNHLY and CDR2 FYNNEI. The V and J ends lost 8 bases and 5 bases respectively, with 12 bases between them. This CDR3 contains 13 residues. The CDR3 protein is CASLSGFTGELFF. For the CDR3, the DNA is TGTGCCAGCTTATCAGGGTTTACCGGGGAGCTGTTTTTT.